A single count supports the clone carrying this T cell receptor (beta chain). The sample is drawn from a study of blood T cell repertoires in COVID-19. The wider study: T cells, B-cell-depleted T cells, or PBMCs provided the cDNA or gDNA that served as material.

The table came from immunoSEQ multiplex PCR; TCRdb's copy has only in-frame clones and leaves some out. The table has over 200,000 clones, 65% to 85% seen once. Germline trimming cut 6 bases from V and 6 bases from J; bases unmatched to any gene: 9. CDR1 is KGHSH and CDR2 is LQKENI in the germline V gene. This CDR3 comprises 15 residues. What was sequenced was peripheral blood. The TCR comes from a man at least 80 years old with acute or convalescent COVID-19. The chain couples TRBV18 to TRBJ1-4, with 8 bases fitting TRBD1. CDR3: CASSPGQGFDEKLFF. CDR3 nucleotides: TGTGCCAGCTCCCCCGGACAGGGATTTGATGAAAAACTGTTTTTT.